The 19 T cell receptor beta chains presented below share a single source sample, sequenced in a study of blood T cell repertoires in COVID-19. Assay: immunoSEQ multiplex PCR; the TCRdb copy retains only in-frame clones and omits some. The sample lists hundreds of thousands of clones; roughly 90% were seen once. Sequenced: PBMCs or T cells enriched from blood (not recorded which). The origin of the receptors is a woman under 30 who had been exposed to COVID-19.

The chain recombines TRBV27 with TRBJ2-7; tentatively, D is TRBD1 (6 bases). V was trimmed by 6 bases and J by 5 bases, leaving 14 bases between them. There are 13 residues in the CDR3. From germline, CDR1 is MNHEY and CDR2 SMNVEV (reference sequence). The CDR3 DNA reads TGTGCCAGCAGACTTACAGGGTTCAACGAGCAGTACTTC. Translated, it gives CASRLTGFNEQYF.

The CDR3 bases are TGTGCCAGCAGCCGGCTCTGGACAGGGGTCAATCAGCCCCAGCATTTT. Translation gives CASSRLWTGVNQPQHF. V and J are TRBV7-8 and TRBJ1-5; TRBD1 aligns across 9 bases. From germline, CDR1 is SGHVS and CDR2 FQNEAQ. Unmatched junction bases numbered 8, after V lost 5 bases and J lost 3 bases. There are 16 residues in the CDR3.

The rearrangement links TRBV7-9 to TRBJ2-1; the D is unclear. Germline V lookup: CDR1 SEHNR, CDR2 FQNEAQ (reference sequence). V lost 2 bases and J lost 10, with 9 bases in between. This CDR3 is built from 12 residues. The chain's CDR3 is CASSLWPPEQFF. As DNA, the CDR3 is TGTGCCAGCAGCTTATGGCCGCCAGAGCAGTTCTTC. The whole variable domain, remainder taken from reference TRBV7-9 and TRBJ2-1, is DTGVSQNPRHKITKRGQNVTFRCDPISEHNRLYWYRQTLGQGPEFLTYFQNEAQLEKSRLLSDRFSAERPKGSFSTLEIQRTEQGDSAMYLCASSLWPPEQFFGPGTRLTVL.

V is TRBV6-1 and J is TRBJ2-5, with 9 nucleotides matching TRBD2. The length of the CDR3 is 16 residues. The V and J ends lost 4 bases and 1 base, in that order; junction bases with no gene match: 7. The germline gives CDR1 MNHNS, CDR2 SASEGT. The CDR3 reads CASSVVPAGGQETQYF. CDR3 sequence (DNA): TGTGCCAGCAGTGTTGTACCAGCGGGGGGCCAAGAGACCCAGTACTTC.

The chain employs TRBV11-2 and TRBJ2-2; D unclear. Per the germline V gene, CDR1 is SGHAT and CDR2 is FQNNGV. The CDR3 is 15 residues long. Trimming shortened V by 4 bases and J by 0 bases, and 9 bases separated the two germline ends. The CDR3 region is CASSWRGSNTGELFF. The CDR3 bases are TGTGCCAGCAGCTGGCGCGGATCGAACACCGGGGAGCTGTTTTTT.

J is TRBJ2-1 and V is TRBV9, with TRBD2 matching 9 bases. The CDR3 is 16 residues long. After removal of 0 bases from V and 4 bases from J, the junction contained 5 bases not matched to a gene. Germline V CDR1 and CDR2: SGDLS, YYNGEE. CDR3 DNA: TGTGCCAGCAGCGTAGCTCTCCTAGCGGGGTACAATGAGCAGTTCTTC. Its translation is CASSVALLAGYNEQFF.

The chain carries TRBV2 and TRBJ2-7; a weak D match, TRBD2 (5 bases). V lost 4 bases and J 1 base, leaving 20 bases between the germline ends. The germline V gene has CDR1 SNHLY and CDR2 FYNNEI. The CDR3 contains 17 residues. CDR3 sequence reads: CASSAGTPGEISYEQYF. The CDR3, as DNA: TGTGCCAGCAGTGCGGGCACGCCCGGGGAAATATCCTACGAGCAGTACTTC.

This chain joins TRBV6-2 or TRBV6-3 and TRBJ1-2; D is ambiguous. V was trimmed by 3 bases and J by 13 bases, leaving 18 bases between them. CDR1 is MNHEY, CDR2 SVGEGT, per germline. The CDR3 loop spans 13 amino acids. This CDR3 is CASSYTDYTGPTF. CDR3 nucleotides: TGTGCCAGCAGTTATACGGACTACACCGGGCCCACCTTC.

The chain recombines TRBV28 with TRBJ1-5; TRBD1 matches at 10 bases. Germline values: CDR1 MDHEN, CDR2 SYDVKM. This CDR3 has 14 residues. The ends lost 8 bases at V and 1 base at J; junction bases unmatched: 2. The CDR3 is CASWGQGSNQPQHF. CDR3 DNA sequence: TGTGCCAGCTGGGGACAGGGGAGCAATCAGCCCCAGCATTTT.

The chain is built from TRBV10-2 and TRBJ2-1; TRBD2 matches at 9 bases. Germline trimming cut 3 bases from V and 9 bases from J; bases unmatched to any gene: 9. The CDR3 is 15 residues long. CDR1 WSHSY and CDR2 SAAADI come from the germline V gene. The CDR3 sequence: CASSDSGSLVGEQFF. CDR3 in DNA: TGCGCCAGCAGTGATAGCGGGAGCCTGGTGGGTGAGCAGTTCTTC.

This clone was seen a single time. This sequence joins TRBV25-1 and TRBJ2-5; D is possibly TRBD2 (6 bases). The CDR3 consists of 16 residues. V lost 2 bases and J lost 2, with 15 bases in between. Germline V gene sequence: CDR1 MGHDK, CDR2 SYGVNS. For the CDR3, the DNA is TGTGCCAGCAGTGAAGGTGTCGGGAGAGGTCAAGAGACCCAGTACTTC. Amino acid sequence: CASSEGVGRGQETQYF.

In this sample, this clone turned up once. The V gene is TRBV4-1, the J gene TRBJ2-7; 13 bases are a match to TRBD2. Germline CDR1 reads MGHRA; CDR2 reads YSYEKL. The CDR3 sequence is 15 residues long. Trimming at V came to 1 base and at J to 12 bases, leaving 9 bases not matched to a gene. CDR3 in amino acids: CASSQGLAGGTRWYF. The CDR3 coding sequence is TGCGCCAGCAGCCAAGGACTAGCGGGAGGAACGAGGTGGTACTTC.

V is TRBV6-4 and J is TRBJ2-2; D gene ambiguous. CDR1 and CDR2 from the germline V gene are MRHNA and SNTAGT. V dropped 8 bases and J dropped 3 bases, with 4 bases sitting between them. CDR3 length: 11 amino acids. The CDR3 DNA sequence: TGTGCCAGCCGGGACACCGGGGAGCTGTTTTTT. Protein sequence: CASRDTGELFF.

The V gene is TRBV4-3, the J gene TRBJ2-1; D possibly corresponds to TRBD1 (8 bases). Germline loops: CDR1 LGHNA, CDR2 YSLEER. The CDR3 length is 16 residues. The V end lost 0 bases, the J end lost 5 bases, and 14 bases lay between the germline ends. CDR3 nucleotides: TGCGCCAGCAGCCAAGACTGGACAGGGACTAACAATGAGCAGTTCTTC. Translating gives CASSQDWTGTNNEQFF.

The CDR3 reads CASRTGGTGRTEAFF. DNA of the CDR3: TGTGCCAGCAGAACCGGCGGGACAGGGCGGACTGAAGCTTTCTTT. This chain links TRBV28 with TRBJ1-1; TRBD1 agrees at 9 bases. Losses at the gene ends were 6 bases for V and 5 bases for J; bases not matched to a gene: 10. From germline, CDR1 is MDHEN and CDR2 SYDVKM. The CDR3 runs to 15 residues.

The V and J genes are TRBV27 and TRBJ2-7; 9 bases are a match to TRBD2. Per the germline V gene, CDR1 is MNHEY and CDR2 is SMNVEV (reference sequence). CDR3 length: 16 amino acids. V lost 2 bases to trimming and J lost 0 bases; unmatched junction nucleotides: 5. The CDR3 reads CASSLARTSVSYEQYF. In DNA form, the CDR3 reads TGTGCCAGCAGTTTAGCGCGGACTAGCGTCTCCTACGAGCAGTACTTC.

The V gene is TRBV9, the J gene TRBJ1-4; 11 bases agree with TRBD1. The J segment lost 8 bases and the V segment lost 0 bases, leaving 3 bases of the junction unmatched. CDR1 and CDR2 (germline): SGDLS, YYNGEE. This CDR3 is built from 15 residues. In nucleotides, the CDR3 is TGTGCCAGCAGCGTAGGGGGGACAGGGGGAGAAAAACTGTTTTTT. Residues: CASSVGGTGGEKLFF.

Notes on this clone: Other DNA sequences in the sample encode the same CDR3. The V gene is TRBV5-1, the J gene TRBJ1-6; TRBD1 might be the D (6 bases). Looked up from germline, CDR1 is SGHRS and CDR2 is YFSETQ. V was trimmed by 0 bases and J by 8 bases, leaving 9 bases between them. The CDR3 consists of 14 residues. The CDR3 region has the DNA TGCGCCAGCAGCTTGGGGGGGCGTGATTCACCCCTCCACTTT. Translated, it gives CASSLGGRDSPLHF.

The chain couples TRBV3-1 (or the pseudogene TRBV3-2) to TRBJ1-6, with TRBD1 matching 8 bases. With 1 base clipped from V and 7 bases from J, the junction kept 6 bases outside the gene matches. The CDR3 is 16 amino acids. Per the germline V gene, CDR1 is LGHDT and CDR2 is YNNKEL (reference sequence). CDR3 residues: CASSQGTGNLNSPLHF. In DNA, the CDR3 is TGTGCCAGCAGCCAAGGGACAGGGAACCTAAATTCACCCCTCCACTTT.